The clone carrying this T cell receptor (beta chain) showed up just once. The tissue used was unsorted bulk material of roughly 17-34 mg. RNA and DNA were co-extracted from it with the AllPrep DNA/RNA mini kit. These data come from a study of tumor-infiltrating lymphocytes in primary liver carcinoma. Priming with a constant-region primer yielded TCR beta cDNA from around 0.45 ug total RNA. Amplification in three nested multiplex PCR rounds with slightly modified ARM-PCR gave rise to TCR beta libraries. Each of the first two PCR rounds ran 9 to 11 cycles with TRBV1-TRBV30 forward and C-beta reverse primers. TCRdb used MiXCR to reprocess the multiplex PCR reads, holding one entry per CDR3 protein. The top ten hold over 9.5% of the sample, which has roughly 100,000 distinct CDR3 sequences, around two thirds seen once. Germline-derived CDR1 and CDR2 are SGHAT and FQNNGV. The CDR3 length is 17 residues. V was pared by 5 bases and J by 15 bases, with 21 bases of the junction left unmatched.

Sequences were obtained from liver tumor tissue from sampling region 5. This sample's subset: tumor region T5, tumor centre. The clonotype comes from a woman aged 60-75 years with primary liver carcinoma and hepatitis B virus infection. The V gene is TRBV11-2, the J gene TRBJ2-1; 11 nucleotides align to TRBD2. CDR3 in amino acids: CASSRRLAGGPGDERFF. DNA of the CDR3: TGTGCCAGCAGCAGGAGATTAGCGGGAGGGCCGGGGGACGAACGGTTCTTC.